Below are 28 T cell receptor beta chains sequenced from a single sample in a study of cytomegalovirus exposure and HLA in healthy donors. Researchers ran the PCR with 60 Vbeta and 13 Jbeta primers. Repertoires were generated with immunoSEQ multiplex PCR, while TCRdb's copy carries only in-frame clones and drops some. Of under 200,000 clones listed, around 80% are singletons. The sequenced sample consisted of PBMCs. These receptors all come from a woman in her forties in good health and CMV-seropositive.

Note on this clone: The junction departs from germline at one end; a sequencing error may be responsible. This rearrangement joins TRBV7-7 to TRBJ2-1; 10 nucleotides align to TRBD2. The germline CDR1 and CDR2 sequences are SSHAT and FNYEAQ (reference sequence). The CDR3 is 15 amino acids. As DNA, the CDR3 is TGTGCTAGCAGTTTAAAAGCGGGAGGGTTATATGAGCAGTTCTTC. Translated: CASSLKAGGLYEQFF.

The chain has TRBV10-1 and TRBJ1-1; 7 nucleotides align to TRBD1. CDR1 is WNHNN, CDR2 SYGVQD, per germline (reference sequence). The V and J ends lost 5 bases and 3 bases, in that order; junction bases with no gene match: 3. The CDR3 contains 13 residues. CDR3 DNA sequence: TGCGCCAGCAGTCGGGACAGCTACACTGAAGCTTTCTTT. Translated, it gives CASSRDSYTEAFF.

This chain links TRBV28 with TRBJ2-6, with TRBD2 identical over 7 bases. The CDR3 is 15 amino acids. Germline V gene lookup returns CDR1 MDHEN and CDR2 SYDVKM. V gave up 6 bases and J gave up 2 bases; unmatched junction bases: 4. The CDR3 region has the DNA TGTGCCAGCAGGCTCGGACTAGCTGGGGCCAACGTCCTGACTTTC. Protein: CASRLGLAGANVLTF.

The CDR3 sequence is CASSFTLSGQGAFF. CDR3 nucleotides: TGTGCCAGCAGCTTTACTTTGTCAGGACAGGGAGCTTTCTTT. V and J are TRBV7-2 and TRBJ1-1, with 8 bases matching TRBD1. The CDR3 is made up of 14 amino acids. Germline V gene sequence: CDR1 SGHTA, CDR2 FQGNSA. V lost 3 bases and J lost 10; bases outside the gene matches: 10. The full variable domain, rest sourced from reference TRBV7-2 and TRBJ1-1, is GAGVSQSPSNKVTEKGKDVELRCDPISGHTALYWYRQSLGQGLEFLIYFQGNSAPDKSGLPSDRFSAERTGGSVSTLTIQRTQQEDSAVYLCASSFTLSGQGAFFGQGTRLTVV.

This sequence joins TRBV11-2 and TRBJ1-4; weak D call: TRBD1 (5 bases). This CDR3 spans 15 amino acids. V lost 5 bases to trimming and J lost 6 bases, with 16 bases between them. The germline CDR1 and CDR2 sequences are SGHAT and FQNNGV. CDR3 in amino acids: CASSLLAPGDEKLFF. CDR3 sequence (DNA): TGTGCCAGCAGCCTACTAGCCCCGGGGGATGAAAAACTGTTTTTT. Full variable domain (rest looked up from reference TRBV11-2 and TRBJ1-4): EAGVAQSPRYKIIEKRQSVAFWCNPISGHATLYWYQQILGQGPKLLIQFQNNGVVDDSQLPKDRFSAERLKGVDSTLKIQPAKLEDSAVYLCASSLLAPGDEKLFFGSGTQLSVL.

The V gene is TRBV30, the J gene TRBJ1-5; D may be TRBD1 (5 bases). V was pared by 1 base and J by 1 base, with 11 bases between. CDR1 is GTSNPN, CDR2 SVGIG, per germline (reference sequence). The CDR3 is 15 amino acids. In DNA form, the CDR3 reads TGTGCCTGGAGTGGGGAGGGGATAAGCAATCAGCCCCAGCATTTT. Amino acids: CAWSGEGISNQPQHF.

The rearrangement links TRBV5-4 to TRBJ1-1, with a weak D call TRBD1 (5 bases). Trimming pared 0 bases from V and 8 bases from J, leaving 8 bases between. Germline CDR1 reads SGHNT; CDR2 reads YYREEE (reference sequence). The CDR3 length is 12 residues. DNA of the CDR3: TGTGCCAGCAGCTTGGTGGCAGGGGAAGCTTTCTTT. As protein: CASSLVAGEAFF.

CDR3 sequence: CATTGQGVTEAFF. As DNA, the CDR3 is TGTGCCACCACGGGACAGGGGGTCACTGAAGCTTTCTTT. The V gene is TRBV2, the J gene TRBJ1-1; TRBD1 agrees at 11 bases. V trimming: 10 bases; J trimming: 4 bases; junction bases outside the gene matches: 5. This CDR3 is built from 13 residues. The germline gives CDR1 SNHLY, CDR2 FYNNEI. The full variable domain, rest sourced from reference TRBV2 and TRBJ1-1, is EPEVTQTPSHQVTQMGQEVILRCVPISNHLYFYWYRQILGQKVEFLVSFYNNEISEKSEIFDDQFSVERPDGSNFTLKIRSTKLEDSAMYFCATTGQGVTEAFFGQGTRLTVV.

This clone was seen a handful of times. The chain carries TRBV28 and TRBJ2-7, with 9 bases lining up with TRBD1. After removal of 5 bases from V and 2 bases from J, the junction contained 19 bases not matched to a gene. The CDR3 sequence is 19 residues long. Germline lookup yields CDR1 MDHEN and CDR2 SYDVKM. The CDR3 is CASSKPLGQGSGKAYEQYF. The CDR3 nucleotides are TGTGCCAGCAGTAAACCTCTAGGACAGGGGAGCGGAAAGGCCTACGAGCAGTACTTC.

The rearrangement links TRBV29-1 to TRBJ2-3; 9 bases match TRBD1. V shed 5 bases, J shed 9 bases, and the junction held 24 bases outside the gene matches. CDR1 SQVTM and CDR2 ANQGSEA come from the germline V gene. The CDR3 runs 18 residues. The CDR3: CSVLVFLRDRALRRTQYF. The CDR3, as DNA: TGCAGCGTTCTAGTCTTTTTAAGGGACAGGGCGCTCCGGAGGACGCAGTATTTT.

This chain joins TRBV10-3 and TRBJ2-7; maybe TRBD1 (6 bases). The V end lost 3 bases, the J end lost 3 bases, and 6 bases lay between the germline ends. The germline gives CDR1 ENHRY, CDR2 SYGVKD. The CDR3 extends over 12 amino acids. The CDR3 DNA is TGTGCCATCAGTGAACAGGGCTACGAGCAGTACTTC. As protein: CAISEQGYEQYF.

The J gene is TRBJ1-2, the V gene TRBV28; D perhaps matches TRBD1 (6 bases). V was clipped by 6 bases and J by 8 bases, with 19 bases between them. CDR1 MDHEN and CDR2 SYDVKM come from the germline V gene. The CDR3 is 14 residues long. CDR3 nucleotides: TGTGCCAGCAGCCTCGGGGGGCGCTTTAGCGGCTACACCTTC. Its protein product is CASSLGGRFSGYTF.

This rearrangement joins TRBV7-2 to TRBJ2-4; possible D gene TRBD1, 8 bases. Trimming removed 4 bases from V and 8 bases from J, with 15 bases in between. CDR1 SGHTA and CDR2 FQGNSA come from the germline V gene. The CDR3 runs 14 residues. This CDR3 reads CASSSQTGGDIQYF. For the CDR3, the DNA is TGTGCCAGCAGCTCACAAACAGGGGGGGACATTCAGTACTTC.

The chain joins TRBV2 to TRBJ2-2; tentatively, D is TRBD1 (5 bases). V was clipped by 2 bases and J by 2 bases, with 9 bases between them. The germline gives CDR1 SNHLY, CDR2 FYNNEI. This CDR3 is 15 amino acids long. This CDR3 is CASSESRVNTGELFF. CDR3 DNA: TGTGCCAGCAGTGAATCCAGGGTAAACACCGGGGAGCTGTTTTTT.

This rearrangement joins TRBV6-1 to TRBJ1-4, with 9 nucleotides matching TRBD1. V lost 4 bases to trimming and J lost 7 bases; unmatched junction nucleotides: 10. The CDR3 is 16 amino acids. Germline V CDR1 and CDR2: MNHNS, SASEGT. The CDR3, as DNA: TGTGCCAGCAGTGGGGGGACAGGGATACGGGGTGAAAAACTGTTTTTT. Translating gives CASSGGTGIRGEKLFF.

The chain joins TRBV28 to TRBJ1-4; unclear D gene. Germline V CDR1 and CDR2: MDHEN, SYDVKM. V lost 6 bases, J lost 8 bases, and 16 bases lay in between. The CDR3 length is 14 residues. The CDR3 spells CASREERRIEKLFF. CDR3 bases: TGTGCCAGCAGAGAGGAAAGGAGGATAGAAAAACTGTTTTTT. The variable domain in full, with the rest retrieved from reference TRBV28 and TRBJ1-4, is DVKVTQSSRYLVKRTGEKVFLECVQDMDHENMFWYRQDPGLGLRLIYFSYDVKMKEKGDIPEGYSVSREKKERFSLILESASTNQTSMYLCASREERRIEKLFFGSGTQLSVL.

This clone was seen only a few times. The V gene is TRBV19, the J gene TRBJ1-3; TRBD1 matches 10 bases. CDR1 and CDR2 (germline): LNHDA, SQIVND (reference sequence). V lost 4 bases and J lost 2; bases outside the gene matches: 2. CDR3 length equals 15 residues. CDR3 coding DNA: TGTGCCAGTAGTAGACAGGGGGCGACTGGAAACACCATATATTTT. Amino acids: CASSRQGATGNTIYF.

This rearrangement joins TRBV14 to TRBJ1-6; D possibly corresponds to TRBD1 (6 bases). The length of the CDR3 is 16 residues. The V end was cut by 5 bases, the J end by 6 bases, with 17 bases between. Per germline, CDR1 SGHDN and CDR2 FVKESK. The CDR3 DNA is TGTGCCAGCAGCTCGCGGTTTACAGGGAGTAATTCACCCCTCCACTTT. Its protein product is CASSSRFTGSNSPLHF.

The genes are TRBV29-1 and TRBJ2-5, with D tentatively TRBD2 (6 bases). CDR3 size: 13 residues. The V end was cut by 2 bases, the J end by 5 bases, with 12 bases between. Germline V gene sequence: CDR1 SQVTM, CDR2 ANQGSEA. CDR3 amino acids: CSVEQTRWETQYF. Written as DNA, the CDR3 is TGCAGCGTTGAACAGACTAGATGGGAGACCCAGTACTTC.

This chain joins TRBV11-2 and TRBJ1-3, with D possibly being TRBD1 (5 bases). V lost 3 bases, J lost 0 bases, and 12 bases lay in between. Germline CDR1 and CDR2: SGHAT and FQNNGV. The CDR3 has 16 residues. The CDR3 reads CASSLQGLSSGNTIYF. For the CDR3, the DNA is TGTGCCAGCAGCTTGCAGGGTCTCAGCTCTGGAAACACCATATATTTT.

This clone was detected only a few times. The CDR3 sequence is CASSSPGGPRGGEQFF. In nucleotides, the CDR3 is TGTGCCAGTAGTTCACCAGGGGGCCCAAGAGGGGGTGAGCAGTTCTTC. The chain joins TRBV19 to TRBJ2-1, with 8 bases identical to TRBD1. The germline CDR1 and CDR2 sequences are LNHDA and SQIVND (reference sequence). This CDR3 is 16 amino acids long. Unmatched junction bases numbered 15, after V lost 5 bases and J lost 9 bases.

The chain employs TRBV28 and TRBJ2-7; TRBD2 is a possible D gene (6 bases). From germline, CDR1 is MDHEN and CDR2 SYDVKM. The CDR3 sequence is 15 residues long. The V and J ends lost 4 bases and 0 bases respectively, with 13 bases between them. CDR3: CASSSPGTLSYEQYF. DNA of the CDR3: TGTGCCAGCAGTTCCCCGGGGACTCTCTCCTACGAGCAGTACTTC.

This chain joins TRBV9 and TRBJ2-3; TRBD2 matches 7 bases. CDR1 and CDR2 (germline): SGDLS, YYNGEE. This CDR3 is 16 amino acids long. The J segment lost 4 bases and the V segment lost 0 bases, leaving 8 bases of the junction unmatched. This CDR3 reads CASSVGGGGSPDTQYF. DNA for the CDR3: TGTGCCAGCAGCGTAGGGGGGGGTGGGAGTCCAGATACGCAGTATTTT.

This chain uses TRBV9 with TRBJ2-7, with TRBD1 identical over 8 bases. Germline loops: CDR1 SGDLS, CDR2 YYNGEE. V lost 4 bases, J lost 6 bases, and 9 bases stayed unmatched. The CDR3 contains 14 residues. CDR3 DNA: TGTGCCAGCAGCCCTACAGGGGGTTCGAGCGAGCAGTACTTC. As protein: CASSPTGGSSEQYF.

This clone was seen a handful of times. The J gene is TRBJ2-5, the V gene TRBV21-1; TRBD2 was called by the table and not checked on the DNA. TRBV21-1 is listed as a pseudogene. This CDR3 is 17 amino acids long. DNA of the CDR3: TGTGCCAGCAGCAAAGCCAGGACTAGCGGGAAGGTAGAGACCCAGTACTTC. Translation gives CASSKARTSGKVETQYF.

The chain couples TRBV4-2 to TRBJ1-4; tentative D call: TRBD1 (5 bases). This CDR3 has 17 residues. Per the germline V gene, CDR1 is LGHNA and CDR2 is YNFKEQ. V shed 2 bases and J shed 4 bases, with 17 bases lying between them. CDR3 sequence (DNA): TGTGCCAGCAGCCAATGGGGCCGAGGTGACCGTAATGAAAAACTGTTTTTT. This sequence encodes CASSQWGRGDRNEKLFF.

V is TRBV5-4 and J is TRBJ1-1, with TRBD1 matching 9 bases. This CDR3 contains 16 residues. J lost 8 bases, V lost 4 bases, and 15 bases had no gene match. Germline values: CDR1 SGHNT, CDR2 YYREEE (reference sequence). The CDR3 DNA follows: TGTGCCAGCAGCCAAGATGGACAGGGGAGGACAAGCGAAGCTTTCTTT. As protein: CASSQDGQGRTSEAFF. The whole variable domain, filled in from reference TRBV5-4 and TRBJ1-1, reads ETGVTQSPTHLIKTRGQQVTLRCSSQSGHNTVSWYQQALGQGPQFIFQYYREEENGRGNFPPRFSGLQFPNYSSELNVNALELDDSALYLCASSQDGQGRTSEAFFGQGTRLTVV.

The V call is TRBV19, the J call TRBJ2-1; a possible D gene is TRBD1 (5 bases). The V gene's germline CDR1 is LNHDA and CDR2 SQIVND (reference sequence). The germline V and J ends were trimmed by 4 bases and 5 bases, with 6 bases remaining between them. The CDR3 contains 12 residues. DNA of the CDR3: TGTGCCAGTAGTAGACAGAACAATGAGCAGTTCTTC. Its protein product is CASSRQNNEQFF. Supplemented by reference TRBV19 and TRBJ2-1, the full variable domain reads DGGITQSPKYLFRKEGQNVTLSCEQNLNHDAMYWYRQDPGQGLRLIYYSQIVNDFQKGDIAEGYSVSREKKESFPLTVTSAQKNPTAFYLCASSRQNNEQFFGPGTRLTVL.